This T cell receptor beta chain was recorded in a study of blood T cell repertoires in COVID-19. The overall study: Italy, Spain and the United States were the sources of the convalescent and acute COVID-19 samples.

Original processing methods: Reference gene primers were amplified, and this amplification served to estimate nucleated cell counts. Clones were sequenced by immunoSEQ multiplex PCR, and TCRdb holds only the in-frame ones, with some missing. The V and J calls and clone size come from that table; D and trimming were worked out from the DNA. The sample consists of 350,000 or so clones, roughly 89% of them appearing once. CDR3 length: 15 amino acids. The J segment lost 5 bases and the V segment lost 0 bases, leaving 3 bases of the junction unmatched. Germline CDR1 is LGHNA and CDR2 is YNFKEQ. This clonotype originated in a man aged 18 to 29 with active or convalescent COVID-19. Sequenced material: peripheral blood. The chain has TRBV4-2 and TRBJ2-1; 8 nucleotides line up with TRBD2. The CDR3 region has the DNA TGTGCCAGCAGCCAAGATGGGCGGGGGGACAATGAGCAGTTCTTC. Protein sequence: CASSQDGRGDNEQFF.